Each of the 7 T cell receptor beta chains below was sequenced from the same sample in a study of PD-1 blockade in classical Hodgkin lymphoma. All the patients suffered relapse after autologous stem cell transplantation, and brentuximab vedotin exposure differed. Libraries were prepared by immunoSEQ multiplex PCR; TCRdb keeps only in-frame clonotypes and omits some of them. This table has some 62,000 clones, roughly 88% appearing once. The specimen comprised peripheral blood mononuclear cells (PBMCs), sampled at baseline. These receptors all come from a human donor with classical Hodgkin lymphoma.

The rearrangement joins TRBV18 to TRBJ2-5; D remains unclear. The CDR3 loop spans 17 amino acids. Trimming took 1 base from V and 5 from J, leaving 20 bases between them. Germline V gives CDR1 KGHSH, CDR2 LQKENI. CDR3 in DNA: TGTGCCAGCTCACCACTGATAATTTCGGCAAGAGCGGAGACCCAGTACTTC. As protein: CASSPLIISARAETQYF.

The genes are TRBV6-1 and TRBJ1-1; a weak D match, TRBD1 (5 bases). Germline V lookup: CDR1 MNHNS, CDR2 SASEGT. CDR3 length: 12 residues. V lost 2 bases, J lost 9 bases, and 10 bases lay in between. The chain's CDR3 is CASSEPDRKAFF. CDR3 bases: TGTGCCAGCAGTGAACCCGACAGAAAAGCTTTCTTT.

With regard to this clone: The junction departs from the called germline gene at one end, perhaps through a read error. V gene TRBV7-7 combines with J gene TRBJ2-7; no reliable D call. Germline V CDR1 and CDR2: SSHAT, FNYEAQ (reference sequence). The CDR3 is made up of 14 amino acids. CDR3 sequence: CASSQDTVPYQQYF. CDR3 nucleotides: TGCGCCAGCAGCCAAGATACAGTCCCCTACCAGCAGTACTTC.

This clone was seen only once. The J gene is TRBJ1-5, the V gene TRBV5-1; D perhaps matches TRBD1 (6 bases). With 1 base removed from V and 5 bases from J, the gap between germline ends came to 13 bases. In germline, CDR1 is SGHRS, CDR2 YFSETQ. The CDR3 is 15 residues long. The DNA of the CDR3 is TGCGCCAGCAGCTTGCGGGGGGGCGGGGATCAGCCCCAGCATTTT. Amino acid sequence: CASSLRGGGDQPQHF.

In this sample, this clone turned up once. This chain uses TRBV7-2 with TRBJ1-2; tentative D call: TRBD1 (5 bases). The germline V and J ends were trimmed by 8 bases and 4 bases, with 20 bases remaining between them. Germline CDR1 and CDR2: SGHTA and FQGNSA. The CDR3 covers 15 residues. This chain's CDR3 is CASSFIGQGIYGYTF. CDR3 bases: TGTGCCAGCTCCTTTATTGGGCAGGGTATCTATGGCTACACCTTC.

This clone was observed once. The V gene is TRBV6-6, the J gene TRBJ2-3, with D possibly TRBD1 on 6 matching bases. This CDR3 contains 15 residues. V was trimmed by 5 bases and J by 2 bases, leaving 14 bases between them. Germline V gene sequence: CDR1 MNHNY, CDR2 SVGAGI (reference sequence). The CDR3 region is CASSLLGGPTDTQYF. In DNA, the CDR3 is TGTGCCAGCAGTCTCCTAGGGGGACCCACAGATACGCAGTATTTT.

The chain employs TRBV7-2 and TRBJ1-2; 11 bases are a match to TRBD1. J lost 4 bases, V lost 3 bases, and 4 bases had no gene match. The CDR3 extends over 15 amino acids. Germline assignment: CDR1 SGHTA and CDR2 FQGNSA. The CDR3: CASSFSGTGGYGYTF. DNA of the CDR3: TGTGCCAGCAGCTTCTCCGGGACAGGGGGCTATGGCTACACCTTC.